One TCR beta chain is described in this entry. The CDR3 loop spans 15 amino acids. Losses at the gene ends were 2 bases for V and 4 bases for J; bases not matched to a gene: 4. Germline V gene lookup returns CDR1 KGHSH and CDR2 LQKENI. Authors' methods: Estimated nucleated cell counts came from reference gene primer amplification. Sequencing used immunoSEQ multiplex PCR; TCRdb keeps in-frame clones, though not all of them. The V and J calls and clone size were taken over from that table, and D and trimming were inferred from the DNA. The sample consists of 390,000 or so clones, around 87% of them appearing once. This record comes from a study of blood T cell repertoires in COVID-19. As for the study in general: Italy, Spain and the United States were the sources of the convalescent and acute COVID-19 samples. PBMCs, B-cell-depleted T cells, or T cells provided the cDNA or gDNA that made up the material.

The sequenced material came from peripheral blood. V is TRBV18 and J is TRBJ2-1; TRBD1 matches at 8 bases. This sequence was found in a man between 18 and 29 years old with active or convalescent COVID-19. The CDR3 here is CASSPNRGFYNEQFF. CDR3 sequence (DNA): TGTGCCAGCTCACCAAACAGGGGGTTTTACAATGAGCAGTTCTTC.